The rows below give T cell receptor beta chains drawn from one sample of a study of blood T cell repertoires in COVID-19. The repertoire was sequenced with immunoSEQ multiplex PCR; TCRdb's copy has only in-frame clones and lacks some. The data show about 250,000 clones, 83% seen once. The sample comprised PBMCs or T cells enriched from blood (not recorded which). Receptors were obtained from a woman aged 40 to 50 who had been exposed to COVID-19. CDR3s include the opening cysteine and the closing phenylalanine or tryptophan. The D gene is left open where the match is weak. Size is stated for part of the rows, as once, few or many counts, or as a class when the clone is expanded.

J: TRBJ2-7
size: NA
D: NA
V: TRBV9
DNA: TGTGCCAGCAGCCCCGGGGACTTGGTGAGCTACGAGCAGTACTTC
CDR3: CASSPGDLVSYEQYF

J: TRBJ1-3
size: NA
D: NA
V: TRBV5-1
DNA: TGCGCCAGCAGCGGAACGGGAACGTCTGGAAACACCATATATTTT
CDR3: CASSGTGTSGNTIYF

J: TRBJ2-5
size: few
D: NA
V: TRBV12-5
DNA: TGTGCTAGTGGTTTGGCCCCCCAGCGGGTGGGGGAGACCCAGTACTTC
CDR3: CASGLAPQRVGETQYF

J: TRBJ2-1
size: once
D: TRBD2
V: TRBV27
DNA: TGTGCCAGCAGTTTATTTTCTAGCGGGGACAAGCGGTTCTTC
CDR3: CASSLFSSGDKRFF

J: TRBJ1-3
size: many
D: NA
V: TRBV29-1
DNA: TGCAGCGTTGTCGCGAACACCATATATTTT
CDR3: CSVVANTIYF

J: TRBJ2-2
size: NA
D: TRBD2
V: TRBV28
DNA: TGTGCCAGCAGTCCGCCTAGACTCCCCCGGGGGGCCGGGGAGCTGTTTTTT
CDR3: CASSPPRLPRGAGELFF

J: TRBJ2-5
size: once
D: NA
V: TRBV5-1
DNA: TGCGCCAGCAGCTTGGCCACAGGGAAAGAGACCCAGTACTTC
CDR3: CASSLATGKETQYF

J: TRBJ2-1
size: few
D: NA
V: TRBV2
DNA: TGTGCCAGCAGGGGGGCCGCAGGGAATGAGCAGTTCTTC
CDR3: CASRGAAGNEQFF

J: TRBJ1-5
size: once
D: NA
V: TRBV2
DNA: TGTGCCAGCAGGTTGGGGGCAGCCTATAGCAATCAGCCCCAGCATTTT
CDR3: CASRLGAAYSNQPQHF

J: TRBJ2-5
size: NA
D: TRBD2
V: TRBV3-1/TRBV3-2
DNA: TGTGCCAGCAGCCACAGGACTAGCGGGGAGCAGACCCAGTACTTC
CDR3: CASSHRTSGEQTQYF

J: TRBJ2-3
size: NA
D: NA
V: TRBV7-9
DNA: TGTGCCAGCAGCCGACATAGCACAGATACGCAGTATTTT
CDR3: CASSRHSTDTQYF

J: TRBJ2-3
size: few
D: TRBD2
V: TRBV6-1
DNA: TGTGCCAGCAGTGAAAAGGCTAGCGGGGCAGATACGCAGTATTTT
CDR3: CASSEKASGADTQYF

J: TRBJ1-1
size: NA
D: TRBD1
V: TRBV30
DNA: TGTGCCTGGAGCGGACAGGGGGACACTGAAGCTTTCTTT
CDR3: CAWSGQGDTEAFF

J: TRBJ2-1
size: NA
D: TRBD2
V: TRBV10-3
DNA: TGTGCCATCAGTCCCCCTGGCGGGGGTTTCTACAATGAGCAGTTCTTC
CDR3: CAISPPGGGFYNEQFF

J: TRBJ2-7
size: NA
D: NA
V: TRBV21-1
DNA: TGTGCCAGCAGCAATCGACAGGGGCACTCCTACGAGCAGTACTTC
CDR3: CASSNRQGHSYEQYF

J: TRBJ1-5
size: NA
D: TRBD1
V: TRBV6-5
DNA: TGTGCCAGCAGGCCCGACAGGGGCGGTCAGCCCCAGCATTTT
CDR3: CASRPDRGGQPQHF

J: TRBJ1-2
size: few
D: NA
V: TRBV18
DNA: TGTGCCAGCTCACTGGAGTCCGGCTACACCTTC
CDR3: CASSLESGYTF

J: TRBJ1-1
size: NA
D: NA
V: TRBV4-1
DNA: TGCGCCAGCAGCCAAGATGGAGGTGGTTCGGCTTTCTTT
CDR3: CASSQDGGGSAFF

J: TRBJ1-2
size: NA
D: NA
V: TRBV5-6
DNA: TGTGCCAGCAGCTTGGGAAACAGGGATTATGGCTACACCTTC
CDR3: CASSLGNRDYGYTF

J: TRBJ2-5
size: NA
D: TRBD1
V: TRBV3-1/TRBV3-2
DNA: TGTGCCAGCAGCCGACAGGGGGGGAGGACCCAGTACTTC
CDR3: CASSRQGGRTQYF

J: TRBJ2-7
size: once
D: TRBD2
V: TRBV6-2/TRBV6-3
DNA: TGTGCCAGCAGTTACGAATCGGCCAGCGGGGGGGCATACGAGCAGTACTTC
CDR3: CASSYESASGGAYEQYF

J: TRBJ2-7
size: NA
D: TRBD2
V: TRBV9
DNA: TGTGCCAGCAGCGAAGCGGGGAGCTCCTACGAGCAGTACTTC
CDR3: CASSEAGSSYEQYF

J: TRBJ1-2
size: NA
D: NA
V: TRBV7-9
DNA: TGTGCCAGCAGCTTTAGGGGCTACTATGGCTACACCTTC
CDR3: CASSFRGYYGYTF

J: TRBJ1-2
size: once
D: NA
V: TRBV2
DNA: TGTGCCAGCACCGGACAGACCGCGAACTATGGCTACACCTTC
CDR3: CASTGQTANYGYTF

J: TRBJ1-1
size: NA
D: NA
V: TRBV19
DNA: TGTGCCTCCCAACAGGGCCATGGCACTGAAGCTTTCTTT
CDR3: CASQQGHGTEAFF

J: TRBJ2-6
size: NA
D: TRBD2
V: TRBV3-1/TRBV3-2
DNA: TGTGCCAGCAGCCGCTCGGGGGGTGGGTCTGGGGCCAACGTCCTGACTTTC
CDR3: CASSRSGGGSGANVLTF

J: TRBJ2-2
size: NA
D: NA
V: TRBV9
DNA: TGTGCCAGCAGCGCCCCGCAAAGGGGCGACACCGGGGAGCTGTTTTTT
CDR3: CASSAPQRGDTGELFF

J: TRBJ1-1
size: NA
D: NA
V: TRBV29-1
DNA: TGCAGCGTGCGAGGGGGCACTGAAGCTTTCTTT
CDR3: CSVRGGTEAFF

J: TRBJ1-1
size: NA
D: NA
V: TRBV10-3
DNA: TGTGCCATCAGCCCCGGGACAAAAGCTGAAGCTTTCTTT
CDR3: CAISPGTKAEAFF

J: TRBJ2-7
size: NA
D: NA
V: TRBV2
DNA: TGTGCCAGCAGTGAACGCGCGGGGAGCTACGAGCAGTACTTC
CDR3: CASSERAGSYEQYF

J: TRBJ2-1
size: few
D: TRBD1
V: TRBV30
DNA: TGTGCCTGGAGGGGGACAGGGATCTCCTACAATGAGCAGTTCTTC
CDR3: CAWRGTGISYNEQFF

J: TRBJ2-2
size: NA
D: TRBD1
V: TRBV7-9
DNA: TGTGCCAGCAGCGCAGGACAGGTTCTCGCGAACACCGGGGAGCTGTTTTTT
CDR3: CASSAGQVLANTGELFF

J: TRBJ1-3
size: NA
D: NA
V: TRBV7-2
DNA: TGTGCCAGCAGCCCCCCCCGGTCGCCTGGAAACACCATATATTTT
CDR3: CASSPPRSPGNTIYF

J: TRBJ1-1
size: NA
D: NA
V: TRBV7-3
DNA: TGTGCCAGCAGCTTTTCAATGAACACTGAAGCTTTCTTT
CDR3: CASSFSMNTEAFF

J: TRBJ1-1
size: NA
D: NA
V: TRBV27
DNA: TGTGCCAGCACCCGGGGCACTGAAGCTTTCTTT
CDR3: CASTRGTEAFF

J: TRBJ1-1
size: NA
D: NA
V: TRBV7-9
DNA: TGTGCCAGCAGCTCCAGGGTAGCGAACACTGAAGCTTTCTTT
CDR3: CASSSRVANTEAFF

J: TRBJ2-7
size: few
D: TRBD1
V: TRBV4-1
DNA: TGCGCCAGCAGCCAAGGGACAGGGCGTGCCAACGAGCAGTACTTC
CDR3: CASSQGTGRANEQYF

J: TRBJ1-1
size: NA
D: TRBD1
V: TRBV11-2
DNA: TGTGCCAGCAGCGCTCAGGGGGCGGTCACTGAAGCTTTCTTT
CDR3: CASSAQGAVTEAFF

J: TRBJ2-2
size: few
D: TRBD2
V: TRBV9
DNA: TGTGCCAGCAGCGTAGCTAGCGGGGGATTCTTCGGGGAGCTGTTTTTT
CDR3: CASSVASGGFFGELFF

J: TRBJ2-4
size: NA
D: TRBD1
V: TRBV3-1/TRBV3-2
DNA: TGTGCCAGCAGCCAAGACCCGACAGGGGTAAACATTCAGTACTTC
CDR3: CASSQDPTGVNIQYF

J: TRBJ1-1
size: NA
D: NA
V: TRBV10-3
DNA: TGTGCCATCCAGAGGACCGCCGGCGGGCCGGTAAACACTGAAGCTTTCTTT
CDR3: CAIQRTAGGPVNTEAFF

J: TRBJ1-1
size: NA
D: TRBD1
V: TRBV9
DNA: TGTGCCAGCAGCCCACGTCCCGGGACAGGTTTGGACACTGAAGCTTTCTTT
CDR3: CASSPRPGTGLDTEAFF

J: TRBJ2-1
size: NA
D: TRBD1
V: TRBV19
DNA: TGTGCCAGTAGTATTGGGACAGCGCATAATGAGCAGTTCTTC
CDR3: CASSIGTAHNEQFF

J: TRBJ1-6
size: NA
D: TRBD1
V: TRBV25-1
DNA: TGTGCCAGCAGTGACGGACAGGGAGGGAATTCACCCCTCCACTTT
CDR3: CASSDGQGGNSPLHF

J: TRBJ2-1
size: NA
D: TRBD2
V: TRBV9
DNA: TGTGCCAGCTCCAAAGGAGCGGGGGGGGTCGGCGCGTCCTACAATGAGCAGTTCTTC
CDR3: CASSKGAGGVGASYNEQFF

J: TRBJ1-2
size: NA
D: NA
V: TRBV28
DNA: TGTGCCAGCAGTTTCACAGAAACTAACTATGGCTACACCTTC
CDR3: CASSFTETNYGYTF

J: TRBJ1-6
size: NA
D: NA
V: TRBV30
DNA: TGTGCCTGGGGCCAGGGGTATAATTCACCCCTCCACTTT
CDR3: CAWGQGYNSPLHF

J: TRBJ2-2
size: NA
D: NA
V: TRBV28
DNA: TGTGCCAGCAGTTTCAGGCCCTACACCGGGGAGCTGTTTTTT
CDR3: CASSFRPYTGELFF

J: TRBJ1-2
size: NA
D: NA
V: TRBV9
DNA: TGTGCCAGCAGCGGTCACCAGGGCAGCGGCTACACCTTC
CDR3: CASSGHQGSGYTF

J: TRBJ1-1
size: NA
D: TRBD1
V: TRBV18
DNA: TGTGCCAGCTCACCAGGGACAGGGGGTACCACTGAAGCTTTCTTT
CDR3: CASSPGTGGTTEAFF

J: TRBJ1-2
size: NA
D: NA
V: TRBV28
DNA: TGTGCCAGCAGTTCGCCTACAGGGAACTATGGCTACACCTTC
CDR3: CASSSPTGNYGYTF

J: TRBJ2-7
size: NA
D: TRBD1
V: TRBV29-1
DNA: TGCAGCGCACTATACAGGGGAGACGAGCAGTACTTC
CDR3: CSALYRGDEQYF